This record looks at one T cell receptor beta chain sequence and its context. Produced via immunoSEQ multiplex PCR; TCRdb's table is partial and in-frame only. The sample lists around 170,000 clones; around 75% were seen once. The CDR3 spans 13 residues. V lost 1 base to trimming and J lost 8 bases, with 11 bases between them. CDR1 MNHNS and CDR2 SASEGT come from the germline V gene. These data originate in a study of blood T cell repertoires in COVID-19. The genes are TRBV6-1 and TRBJ1-2; D gene ambiguous. Sequencing was done on a sample of peripheral blood. The clonotype comes from a woman of 80 years or more with acute or convalescent COVID-19. CDR3 DNA sequence: TGTGCCAGCAGTGAAGGAGGCACCTGGGGCTACACCTTC. This translates into CASSEGGTWGYTF.